This section outlines one T cell receptor beta chain sequence together with its context. CDR3 length: 11 amino acids. Germline CDR1 and CDR2: MNHEY and SVGAGI. V lost 8 bases and J lost 12; bases outside the gene matches: 10. The data were taken from a study of blood T cell repertoires in COVID-19. About the research overall: Nucleic acid was either cDNA or gDNA, and it came from T cells, B-cell-depleted T cells, or PBMCs.

Using immunoSEQ multiplex PCR, the repertoire was profiled, and TCRdb retains in-frame clones only, with some absent. The sample has hundreds of thousands of clones; more than 70% are singletons. This TCR derives from a woman in her seventies with COVID-19, enrolled during active disease. The chain uses TRBV6-5 and TRBJ2-7, with 7 nucleotides matching TRBD1. The material sequenced was peripheral blood. CDR3 in DNA: TGTGCCAGCGGAATTTTGGGACAGCGGTACTTC. Its protein is CASGILGQRYF.